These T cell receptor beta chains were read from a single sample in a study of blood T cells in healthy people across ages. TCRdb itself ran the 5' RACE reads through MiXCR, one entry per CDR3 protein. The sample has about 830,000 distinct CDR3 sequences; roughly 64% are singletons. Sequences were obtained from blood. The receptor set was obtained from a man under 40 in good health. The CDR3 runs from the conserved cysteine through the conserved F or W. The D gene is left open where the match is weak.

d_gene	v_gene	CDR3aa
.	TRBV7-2	CASRSGETQYF
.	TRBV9	CASSFSIQETQYF
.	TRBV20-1	CSARIPGTYEQYF
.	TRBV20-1	CSARGFRGRSSYEQYF
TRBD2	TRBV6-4	CASSEGLGSYEQYF
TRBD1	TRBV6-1	CVSSIQGNGPYTEAFF
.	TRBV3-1	CASSQEGRPSAGGYTF
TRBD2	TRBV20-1	CSAIIPGLAYEQYF
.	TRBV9	CASSAGLMNTGELFF
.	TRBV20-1	CSATLYEQYF
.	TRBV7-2	CASSLGRGNQPQHF
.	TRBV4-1	CASSQDLGGVAKNIQYF
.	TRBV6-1	CASSVPSHQETQYF
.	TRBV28	CASVPGQGYGYTF
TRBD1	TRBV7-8	CASSVTGGMGNQPQHF
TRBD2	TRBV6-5	CASSTAGKSTDTQYF
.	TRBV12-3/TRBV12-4	CASSPRGGQPLNEKLFF
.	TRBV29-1	CSVQFRGEWADTQYF
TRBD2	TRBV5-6	CASSSRPAGFQETQYF
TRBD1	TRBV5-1	CASSRTGLETQYF
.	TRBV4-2	CASSQAPGTKNIQYF
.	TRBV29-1	CSVSGGVSGTEAFF
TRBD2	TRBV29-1	CSGELAHDNEQFF
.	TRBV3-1	CASSQRGTQKAFF
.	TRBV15	CATSRALETQYF
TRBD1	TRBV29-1	CSVEDRDRVDYGGYTF
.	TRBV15	CATSRDPGNSYEQYF
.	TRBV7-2	CASSLGAGNYGYTF
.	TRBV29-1	CSVTEIAPRTDTQYF
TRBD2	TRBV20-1	CSATLGRAPYEQYF
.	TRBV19	CASSIRWTDTQYF
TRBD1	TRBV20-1	CSGSIRDRSAYEQYF
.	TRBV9	CASSVDFTDTQYF
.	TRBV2	CASSGQNGYTF
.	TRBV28	CASSASGARTDTQYF
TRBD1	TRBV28	CASSFVRGSSGWPQHF
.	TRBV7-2	CASSSEGQPYEQYF
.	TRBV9	CASSVEGSNPIYGYTF
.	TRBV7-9	CASSLDVGSNQPQHF
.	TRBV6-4	CASRSGVAGFYGYTF
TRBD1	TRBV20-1	CSARDRGNQETQYF
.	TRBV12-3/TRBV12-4	CATSPGLDIQYF
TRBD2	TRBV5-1	CASSPDGRRDEQFF
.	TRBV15	CATSRDQLDTQYF
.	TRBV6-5	CASSYSTTANQPQHF